The present TCR beta chain was sequenced within a study of blood T cell repertoires in COVID-19. Libraries were prepared by immunoSEQ multiplex PCR; TCRdb keeps only in-frame clonotypes and omits some of them. Found here are more than 300,000 clones, 90% to 95% of them singletons; the top ten hold around 3.9%. Grouping used clinical history reported by participants in a survey and questionnaire. Participants in the exposed group had met a COVID-19 case in the 2 weeks before joining the study. Source material: PBMCs or T cells enriched from blood (not recorded which). The clonotype originates from a woman under 40 who had been exposed to COVID-19.

The CDR3 region is CASRGPGEAGELFF. In nucleotides, the CDR3 is TGTGCCAGTAGGGGGCCGGGGGAGGCCGGGGAGCTGTTTTTT. This chain connects TRBV19 to TRBJ2-2, with D perhaps matching TRBD2 (6 bases). Germline CDR1 reads LNHDA; CDR2 reads SQIVND (reference sequence). V was trimmed by 6 bases and J by 6 bases, leaving 14 bases between them. This CDR3 has 14 residues.